This T cell receptor (beta chain) was observed in a study of glioma-infiltrating T cells after dendritic cell vaccination. Study in general: Patients received autologous tumor lysate-pulsed dendritic cell vaccination between about 2003 and 2013. Study-level points and caveats: Estimated pretreatment TIL content predicted outcome after dendritic cell vaccination.

Details on this clone: Its specificity is unknown.

TCRdb's table, derived via immunoSEQ multiplex PCR, lists solely in-frame clones and lacks some. This repertoire shows roughly 100,000 clones, 85% found once; its top ten account for under 3%. CDR1 is SQVTM, CDR2 ANQGSEA, per germline. Germline trimming cut 6 bases from V and 5 bases from J; bases unmatched to any gene: 8. The CDR3 extends over 13 amino acids. The sequencing here drew on blood, taken before dendritic cell vaccination. The clonotype comes from a human donor with glioblastoma. This chain connects TRBV29-1 to TRBJ1-1; TRBD1 matches 8 bases. The CDR3 coding sequence is TGCAGCGTCGAACATGGACAGGGTACTGAAGCTTTCTTT. Protein sequence: CSVEHGQGTEAFF.